The source of this T cell receptor (beta chain) is a study of T cells after yellow fever vaccination. At the level of the study: When fractions had low cell numbers, they were prepared with SMART-Seq v4 Ultra Low Input. Study-wide points: Post-booster repertoires contained most primary-vaccination clones again (around 96% CD4, approximately 86% CD8). Clonotype sharing between CD4 and CD8 compartments was small.

This clonotype showed up just a few times. Its target is unknown. TCRdb reanalysed the 5' RACE reads using MiXCR and keeps one entry per CDR3 protein. The profile covers over 300,000 distinct CDR3 sequences, with around 6.8% appearing a single time and 15% to 20% taken by the ten largest. The CDR3 totals 13 residues. Germline CDR1 and CDR2: WSHSY and SAAADI. Trimming took off 8 bases at V and 6 bases at J, with 15 bases between the two ends. This material consisted of PBMCs, taken approximately 40 days after the first yellow fever vaccination. This receptor was identified in a man in his late teens or twenties who received the YFV17D yellow fever vaccine. V and J are TRBV10-2 and TRBJ2-3; D unresolved. The CDR3: CASCPSLWDTQYF. The DNA of the CDR3 is TGCGCCAGCTGCCCGAGTCTCTGGGATACGCAGTATTTT.